These 22 T cell receptor beta chains share one sample of origin, sequenced in a study of siplizumab effects on memory and regulatory T cells. Assay used: immunoSEQ multiplex PCR; TCRdb lists only in-frame clones, some missing. The data contain about 82,000 clones, 87% of them singletons. The sample consisted of Tregs sorted from blood. The source is a human donor in good health.

The chain has TRBV5-3 and TRBJ1-4, with no clear D. TRBV5-3 is given ORF status, its function remaining uncertain. Trimming removed 5 bases at V and 6 bases at J, with 11 bases between. This CDR3 comprises 13 residues. This CDR3 is CARRGGLYEKLFF. The CDR3 bases are TGTGCCAGAAGGGGTGGTTTGTATGAAAAACTGTTTTTT.

The rearrangement links TRBV4-1 to TRBJ2-5; D is unresolved. The closer fit of TRBJ2-7 to the DNA end suggests the J call may be wrong. Germline-derived CDR1 and CDR2 are MGHRA and YSYEKL. CDR3 length: 15 residues. CDR3 nucleotides: TGCGCCAGCAGCCAAGGGCCCCCGGCAGGCTACGAGCAGTACTTC. It yields the protein CASSQGPPAGYEQYF.

This sequence joins TRBV18 and TRBJ1-1, with D hard to call. The germline gives CDR1 KGHSH, CDR2 LQKENI. The CDR3 runs 13 residues. Trimming left V 3 bases short and J 6 bases short, with 11 bases between. The CDR3 here is CASSPGLGAEAFF. The CDR3 bases are TGTGCCAGCTCACCCGGACTGGGTGCTGAAGCTTTCTTT.

The chain combines TRBV11-3 with TRBJ2-5, with 10 bases identical to TRBD1. V shed 5 bases and J 1 base; nucleotides not matched to a gene: 10. This CDR3 spans 17 amino acids. Germline CDR1 reads SGHNT; CDR2 reads YENEEA. The CDR3 nucleotides are TGTGCCAGCAGCGTATCCGGGACAGGGGATACCCAAGAGACCCAGTACTTC. This encodes CASSVSGTGDTQETQYF.

The V call is TRBV7-9, the J call TRBJ2-7, with a tentative D call TRBD1 (6 bases). This CDR3 spans 13 amino acids. V dropped 5 bases and J dropped 4 bases, with 12 bases sitting between them. The germline gives CDR1 SEHNR, CDR2 FQNEAQ (reference sequence). The CDR3 DNA sequence: TGTGCCAGCAGCCCCCGAGGGGGTTACGAGCAGTACTTC. The encoded protein is CASSPRGGYEQYF.

In its sample, this clone was seen once. This chain links TRBV9 with TRBJ2-5; TRBD2 aligns across 11 bases. Germline lookup yields CDR1 SGDLS and CDR2 YYNGEE. The CDR3 contains 15 residues. With 4 bases clipped from V and 1 base from J, the junction kept 3 bases outside the gene matches. CDR3 bases: TGTGCCAGCAGCACTAGCGGGGGCGTCCAAGAGACCCAGTACTTC. The encoded protein is CASSTSGGVQETQYF. The full variable domain, its missing parts supplied by reference TRBV9 and TRBJ2-5, is DSGVTQTPKHLITATGQRVTLRCSPRSGDLSVYWYQQSLDQGLQFLIQYYNGEERAKGNILERFSAQQFPDLHSELNLSSLELGDSALYFCASSTSGGVQETQYFGPGTRLLVL.

The chain has TRBV2 and TRBJ2-3; no clear D. This CDR3 contains 11 residues. V lost 11 bases, J lost 7 bases, and 13 bases lay in between. In germline, CDR1 is SNHLY, CDR2 FYNNEI. CDR3 coding DNA: TGTGCCGTAGCATGGGTGAATACGCAGTATTTT. This gives the protein CAVAWVNTQYF.

The chain links TRBV9 to TRBJ1-3, with D possibly TRBD1 on 5 matching bases. Germline lookup yields CDR1 SGDLS and CDR2 YYNGEE. Deletions cut 2 bases from V and 0 bases from J, with 9 bases between. The CDR3 length is 15 residues. The CDR3 coding sequence is TGTGCCAGCAGCGTGGGGCAAAACTCTGGAAACACCATATATTTT. Protein: CASSVGQNSGNTIYF.

V and J are TRBV12-5 and TRBJ2-3; 7 bases line up with TRBD2. Losses at the gene ends were 2 bases for V and 6 bases for J; bases not matched to a gene: 14. This CDR3 contains 17 residues. Per the germline V gene, CDR1 is LGHNT and CDR2 is FRNRAP. The CDR3 DNA is TGTGCTAGTGGTTTGTCGCCCTACCGGGACTATTACGATACGCAGTATTTT. Protein: CASGLSPYRDYYDTQYF.

The J gene is TRBJ2-5, the V gene TRBV18; 13 nucleotides agree with TRBD2. Trimming at V came to 3 bases and at J to 5 bases, leaving 6 bases not matched to a gene. From germline, CDR1 is KGHSH and CDR2 LQKENI. The CDR3 runs 16 residues. Here the CDR3 reads CASSPRTSGGGETQYF. The CDR3 nucleotides are TGTGCCAGCTCACCGCGGACTAGCGGGGGAGGCGAGACCCAGTACTTC.

V usage is TRBV10-2 and J usage is TRBJ1-2; a possible D gene is TRBD1 (5 bases). The CDR3 contains 12 residues. Trimming took 7 bases from V and 4 from J, leaving 10 bases between them. Germline V CDR1 and CDR2: WSHSY, SAAADI. The CDR3 DNA reads as TGCGCCAGCACTCAGGGAGTCTATGGCTACACCTTC. This codes for CASTQGVYGYTF.

The chain is built from TRBV10-3 and TRBJ2-1; TRBD2 matches at 12 bases. The trim removed 7 bases at V and 7 bases at J, leaving 2 bases unmatched. The CDR3 spans 13 residues. The V gene's germline CDR1 is ENHRY and CDR2 SYGVKD. This CDR3 reads CAIKTSGGNEQFF. In nucleotides, the CDR3 is TGTGCCATCAAGACTAGCGGGGGTAATGAGCAGTTCTTC.

The chain couples TRBV9 to TRBJ1-2, with a possible D match to TRBD1 (6 bases). There are 15 residues in the CDR3. The germline CDR1 and CDR2 sequences are SGDLS and YYNGEE. The germline V and J ends were trimmed by 4 bases and 2 bases, with 15 bases remaining between them. The CDR3 sequence is CASSQWDTGNYGYTF. The CDR3 DNA reads as TGTGCCAGCAGCCAATGGGACACAGGGAACTATGGCTACACCTTC.

V is TRBV19 and J is TRBJ2-1, with a possible D match to TRBD2 (6 bases). Germline V gene sequence: CDR1 LNHDA, CDR2 SQIVND (reference sequence). With 0 bases removed from V and 12 bases from J, the gap between germline ends came to 21 bases. The CDR3 extends over 16 amino acids. The CDR3 region is CASSIDSVGTRRMQFF. The CDR3 nucleotides read TGTGCCAGTAGTATAGATTCGGTGGGGACTCGTAGGATGCAGTTCTTC.

The chain carries TRBV25-1 and TRBJ2-7, with 7 positions matching TRBD1. The length of the CDR3 is 16 residues. The germline V gene has CDR1 MGHDK and CDR2 SYGVNS. After removal of 4 bases from V and 0 bases from J, the junction contained 9 bases not matched to a gene. CDR3 bases: TGTGCCAGCAGTGGCCCCGGGACAGAGGTCTCCTACGAGCAGTACTTC. Translation gives CASSGPGTEVSYEQYF.

The gene calls are TRBV7-3 and TRBJ2-7, with D possibly matching TRBD2 (6 bases). The CDR3 consists of 13 residues. Per the germline V gene, CDR1 is SGHTA and CDR2 is FQGTGA. The V gene lost 4 bases and the J gene lost 6 bases, with 13 bases spanning the gap. The chain's CDR3 is CASSSLGGGEQYF. The CDR3 region has the DNA TGTGCCAGCAGCTCCCTGGGGGGAGGCGAGCAGTACTTC.

V usage is TRBV7-2 and J usage is TRBJ2-5; TRBD2 matches at 10 bases. Germline-derived CDR1 and CDR2 are SGHTA and FQGNSA. The V gene end was trimmed by 5 bases and the J gene end by 5 bases; junction bases not matched to a gene: 11. The CDR3 runs 16 residues. CDR3: CASSPRSGGARETQYF. DNA of the CDR3: TGTGCCAGCAGCCCCCGGAGCGGGGGGGCTCGGGAGACCCAGTACTTC.

The rearrangement uses TRBV7-8 and TRBJ1-2; D is unresolved. The CDR3 runs 15 residues. From germline, CDR1 is SGHVS and CDR2 FQNEAQ. Trimming cost V 8 bases and J 5 bases, with 21 bases left between them. The CDR3 is CASGVLRRVGYGYTF. Here the CDR3 DNA reads TGTGCCAGCGGGGTTTTGAGACGGGTGGGATATGGCTACACCTTC.

The chain uses TRBV6-1 and TRBJ1-4; D not resolved. CDR1 and CDR2 (germline): MNHNS, SASEGT. CDR3 size: 14 residues. Trimming stripped 6 bases from V and 2 bases from J, with 10 bases between. The DNA for the CDR3 is TGTGCCAGCAGGGTCCGAGGGACTAATGAAAAACTGTTTTTT. This codes for CASRVRGTNEKLFF.

The chain couples TRBV19 to TRBJ2-7, with TRBD1 as a possible D gene (6 bases). V was shortened by 4 bases and J by 6 bases, with 13 bases between the two germline ends. Germline V gene lookup returns CDR1 LNHDA and CDR2 SQIVND (reference sequence). This CDR3 has 13 residues. The CDR3 nucleotides are TGTGCCAGTAGTAAACAGGGCTGGTTCGAGCAGTACTTC. Translation: CASSKQGWFEQYF.

The chain couples TRBV4-1 to TRBJ2-6; 8 nucleotides agree with TRBD2. CDR1 and CDR2 (germline): MGHRA, YSYEKL. This CDR3 region has 19 residues. V gave up 4 bases and J gave up 2 bases; unmatched junction bases: 13. CDR3 protein: CASSRSTSGDFPGANVLTF. The CDR3 DNA sequence: TGCGCCAGCAGCCGCTCAACTAGCGGTGATTTCCCTGGGGCCAACGTCCTGACTTTC.

This clone was detected only a few times. This chain connects TRBV11-2 to TRBJ2-3; maybe TRBD2 (6 bases). Germline V lookup: CDR1 SGHAT, CDR2 FQNNGV. The CDR3 loop spans 14 amino acids. V lost 8 bases and J 5 bases, leaving 17 bases between the germline ends. The CDR3 DNA sequence: TGTGCCAGCTCCCCTGCGGAGGGCATAGATACGCAGTATTTT. As protein: CASSPAEGIDTQYF.